Listed below are T cell receptor beta chains from one sample, sequenced in a study of blood T cell repertoires in COVID-19. Sequencing was performed with immunoSEQ multiplex PCR; in TCRdb, only in-frame clones are kept and a portion is missing. The data contain over 150,000 clones, 84% of them seen just once; the ten biggest clones take up over 12%. Sequenced sample: peripheral blood. The receptors derive from a young man with active or convalescent COVID-19. Both conserved end residues are part of each CDR3. Each record gives: D gene, clone size, V gene, CDR3 length, J gene, CDR3 DNA, CDR3 protein. The D gene is left open where the match is weak. For some rows the clone size is stated as once, few or many, or as a class when expanded; others skip it.

D gene: -; clone size: -; V gene: TRBV3-1/TRBV3-2; CDR3 length: 16; J gene: TRBJ2-3; CDR3 DNA: TGTGCCAGCAGCCCCCGCGGACCCCCGGGGGCAGATACGCAGTATTTT; CDR3 protein: CASSPRGPPGADTQYF
D gene: -; clone size: -; V gene: TRBV19; CDR3 length: 17; J gene: TRBJ1-1; CDR3 DNA: TGTGCCAGTAGTATACGTGGGGCACTTGTGATGAACACTGAAGCTTTCTTT; CDR3 protein: CASSIRGALVMNTEAFF
D gene: TRBD2; clone size: -; V gene: TRBV7-6; CDR3 length: 20; J gene: TRBJ2-2; CDR3 DNA: TGTGCCAGCAGCTTACTTCGGCTAGCGGGAGGAAGGGATTTCACCGGGGAGCTGTTTTTT; CDR3 protein: CASSLLRLAGGRDFTGELFF
D gene: -; clone size: -; V gene: TRBV6-5; CDR3 length: 15; J gene: TRBJ2-7; CDR3 DNA: TGTGCCAGCAGTGACTCTCCGTACAGGGTGGACGAGCAGTACTTC; CDR3 protein: CASSDSPYRVDEQYF
D gene: -; clone size: -; V gene: TRBV5-1; CDR3 length: 14; J gene: TRBJ2-1; CDR3 DNA: TGCGCCAGCAGCTTGGGCGGGACTTGGGGAGAGCAGTTCTTC; CDR3 protein: CASSLGGTWGEQFF
D gene: -; clone size: -; V gene: TRBV6-2/TRBV6-3; CDR3 length: 14; J gene: TRBJ1-1; CDR3 DNA: TGTGCCAGCAGTTACTGGCGGATGAACACTGAAGCTTTCTTT; CDR3 protein: CASSYWRMNTEAFF
D gene: TRBD1; clone size: once; V gene: TRBV5-1; CDR3 length: 11; J gene: TRBJ2-1; CDR3 DNA: TGCGCCAGCAGAGGGGACAGCACGCAGTTCTTC; CDR3 protein: CASRGDSTQFF
D gene: TRBD2; clone size: -; V gene: TRBV24-1; CDR3 length: 17; J gene: TRBJ2-7; CDR3 DNA: TGTGCCACCAACACCCGGACTAGCGGGACCTACTCCTACGAGCAGTACTTC; CDR3 protein: CATNTRTSGTYSYEQYF
D gene: -; clone size: -; V gene: TRBV28; CDR3 length: 13; J gene: TRBJ2-5; CDR3 DNA: TGTGCCAGCAGTTTTTTAGGGAGGGAGACCCAGTACTTC; CDR3 protein: CASSFLGRETQYF
D gene: -; clone size: -; V gene: TRBV27; CDR3 length: 15; J gene: TRBJ1-4; CDR3 DNA: TGTGCCAGCAGTCGCCAGCGGGCGGGTAATGAAAAACTGTTTTTT; CDR3 protein: CASSRQRAGNEKLFF
D gene: -; clone size: few; V gene: TRBV6-1; CDR3 length: 15; J gene: TRBJ1-5; CDR3 DNA: TGTGCCAGCAGTGAACAGTCAGGGAGCAATCAGCCCCAGCATTTT; CDR3 protein: CASSEQSGSNQPQHF
D gene: TRBD2; clone size: -; V gene: TRBV7-2; CDR3 length: 15; J gene: TRBJ2-5; CDR3 DNA: TGTGCCAGCAGAAGCCCGACTAGCGGCCAAGAGACCCAGTACTTC; CDR3 protein: CASRSPTSGQETQYF
D gene: TRBD1; clone size: once; V gene: TRBV5-6; CDR3 length: 15; J gene: TRBJ2-7; CDR3 DNA: TGTGCCAGCAGCATAGGACAGGGGAATCCCTACGAGCAGTACTTC; CDR3 protein: CASSIGQGNPYEQYF
D gene: -; clone size: -; V gene: TRBV3-1/TRBV3-2; CDR3 length: 12; J gene: TRBJ1-1; CDR3 DNA: TGTGCCAGCAGGGGGCTTGGCACTGAAGCTTTCTTT; CDR3 protein: CASRGLGTEAFF
D gene: TRBD1; clone size: few; V gene: TRBV10-1; CDR3 length: 13; J gene: TRBJ2-7; CDR3 DNA: TGCGCCAGCAGTCGGACAGGGATCCACGAGCAGTACTTC; CDR3 protein: CASSRTGIHEQYF
D gene: TRBD1; clone size: few; V gene: TRBV5-4; CDR3 length: 14; J gene: TRBJ2-2; CDR3 DNA: TGTGCCAGCAGCAAGGGACAGGGGGCCGGGGAGCTGTTTTTT; CDR3 protein: CASSKGQGAGELFF
D gene: TRBD1; clone size: -; V gene: TRBV2; CDR3 length: 14; J gene: TRBJ1-4; CDR3 DNA: TGTGCCAGCAGCAGGGGACAGCCGAATGAAAAACTGTTTTTT; CDR3 protein: CASSRGQPNEKLFF
D gene: TRBD1; clone size: -; V gene: TRBV18; CDR3 length: 15; J gene: TRBJ1-2; CDR3 DNA: TGTGCCAGCTCATTCGGGACAGGTTATAACTATGGCTACACCTTC; CDR3 protein: CASSFGTGYNYGYTF
D gene: TRBD1; clone size: once; V gene: TRBV27; CDR3 length: 14; J gene: TRBJ1-5; CDR3 DNA: TGTGCCAGCCAGGGACAGGGGGAAGGTCAGCCCCAGCATTTT; CDR3 protein: CASQGQGEGQPQHF
D gene: -; clone size: -; V gene: TRBV6-5; CDR3 length: 14; J gene: TRBJ2-1; CDR3 DNA: TGTGCCAGCAGTCTGGGGAGAAGCTACAATGAGCAGTTCTTC; CDR3 protein: CASSLGRSYNEQFF
D gene: -; clone size: -; V gene: TRBV6-5; CDR3 length: 13; J gene: TRBJ1-3; CDR3 DNA: TGTGCCACCAGGGGAGGTGGTGGAAACACCATATATTTT; CDR3 protein: CATRGGGGNTIYF
D gene: -; clone size: -; V gene: TRBV7-9; CDR3 length: 13; J gene: TRBJ2-7; CDR3 DNA: TGTGCCAGCAGCTTAAGACAGCGCTACGAGCAGTACTTC; CDR3 protein: CASSLRQRYEQYF
D gene: -; clone size: -; V gene: TRBV5-1; CDR3 length: 16; J gene: TRBJ1-2; CDR3 DNA: TGCGCCAGCAGCTTGGACGCAATACTACGTTCCGATGGCTACACCTTC; CDR3 protein: CASSLDAILRSDGYTF
D gene: -; clone size: -; V gene: TRBV5-1; CDR3 length: 14; J gene: TRBJ2-7; CDR3 DNA: TGCGCCAGCAGCTCGGGACTCCTCTCCTACGAGCAGTACTTC; CDR3 protein: CASSSGLLSYEQYF
D gene: -; clone size: -; V gene: TRBV27; CDR3 length: 13; J gene: TRBJ2-6; CDR3 DNA: TGTGCCAGCAGGGCGGCTGGGGCCAACGTCCTGACTTTC; CDR3 protein: CASRAAGANVLTF
D gene: TRBD2; clone size: -; V gene: TRBV5-1; CDR3 length: 15; J gene: TRBJ2-5; CDR3 DNA: TGCGCCAGCAGAAGCCTAGCGGGGATTCAAGAGACCCAGTACTTC; CDR3 protein: CASRSLAGIQETQYF
D gene: TRBD1; clone size: -; V gene: TRBV6-6; CDR3 length: 16; J gene: TRBJ1-5; CDR3 DNA: TGTGCCAGCGGGACAGGGGGTCGGATGGGCAATCAGCCCCAGCATTTT; CDR3 protein: CASGTGGRMGNQPQHF
D gene: -; clone size: -; V gene: TRBV5-4; CDR3 length: 15; J gene: TRBJ2-7; CDR3 DNA: TGTGCCAGCAGTCCCACCAGGGTTATGTCCTCCGAGCAGTACTTC; CDR3 protein: CASSPTRVMSSEQYF
D gene: -; clone size: -; V gene: TRBV7-2; CDR3 length: 14; J gene: TRBJ1-5; CDR3 DNA: TGTGCCAGCAGCTTCATCGCCAGGGTCGAGCCCCAGCATTTT; CDR3 protein: CASSFIARVEPQHF
D gene: -; clone size: -; V gene: TRBV6-1; CDR3 length: 18; J gene: TRBJ2-7; CDR3 DNA: TGTGCCAGCAGTGAAACGCCTATGATGACACCTGACTCCTACGAGCAGTACTTC; CDR3 protein: CASSETPMMTPDSYEQYF
D gene: TRBD2; clone size: once; V gene: TRBV19; CDR3 length: 15; J gene: TRBJ2-3; CDR3 DNA: TGTGCCAGTAGTTCTGCGGGAGGGCTGACAGATACGCAGTATTTT; CDR3 protein: CASSSAGGLTDTQYF
D gene: TRBD2; clone size: -; V gene: TRBV4-1; CDR3 length: 20; J gene: TRBJ2-7; CDR3 DNA: TGCGCCAGCAGCCAATATAGACTAGCGGGAGACAGTTCACGCTCCTACGAGCAGTACTTC; CDR3 protein: CASSQYRLAGDSSRSYEQYF
D gene: TRBD1; clone size: -; V gene: TRBV7-8; CDR3 length: 16; J gene: TRBJ1-1; CDR3 DNA: TGTGCCAGCAGCTTAGAGGGACAGCTACTGAACACTGAAGCTTTCTTT; CDR3 protein: CASSLEGQLLNTEAFF
D gene: -; clone size: -; V gene: TRBV15; CDR3 length: 13; J gene: TRBJ2-5; CDR3 DNA: TGTGCCACCAGCAGACTCAGTAAGGAGACCCAGTACTTC; CDR3 protein: CATSRLSKETQYF
D gene: TRBD1; clone size: -; V gene: TRBV19; CDR3 length: 16; J gene: TRBJ2-2; CDR3 DNA: TGTGCCAGTACGGACAGGGGGGGTGTGAACACCGGGGAGCTGTTTTTT; CDR3 protein: CASTDRGGVNTGELFF
D gene: TRBD1; clone size: few; V gene: TRBV6-1; CDR3 length: 16; J gene: TRBJ1-3; CDR3 DNA: TGTGCCAGCAGTGAAAACCCAGGGGGCGGGGGAAACACCATATATTTT; CDR3 protein: CASSENPGGGGNTIYF
D gene: TRBD2; clone size: -; V gene: TRBV2; CDR3 length: 15; J gene: TRBJ2-3; CDR3 DNA: TGTGCCAGCAGTGTTAGCGGGGGAAGCACAGATACGCAGTATTTT; CDR3 protein: CASSVSGGSTDTQYF
D gene: TRBD1; clone size: -; V gene: TRBV28; CDR3 length: 15; J gene: TRBJ1-6; CDR3 DNA: TGTGCCAGCAGCCGAACCGGGACAGGGCAATCACCCCTCCACTTT; CDR3 protein: CASSRTGTGQSPLHF
D gene: -; clone size: -; V gene: TRBV18; CDR3 length: 15; J gene: TRBJ1-5; CDR3 DNA: TGTGCCAGCTCTCCGGACAGACTTAGCAATCAGCCCCAGCATTTT; CDR3 protein: CASSPDRLSNQPQHF
D gene: -; clone size: -; V gene: TRBV7-2; CDR3 length: 12; J gene: TRBJ1-2; CDR3 DNA: TGTGCCAGCAGCCGTGACAGTTATGGCTACACCTTC; CDR3 protein: CASSRDSYGYTF
D gene: -; clone size: -; V gene: TRBV7-9; CDR3 length: 15; J gene: TRBJ1-2; CDR3 DNA: TGTGCCAGCAGCTTAGCGTCGGGGGGAGCACATGGCTACACCTTC; CDR3 protein: CASSLASGGAHGYTF
D gene: TRBD1; clone size: -; V gene: TRBV2; CDR3 length: 14; J gene: TRBJ2-7; CDR3 DNA: TGTGCCAGCAGAACCGGGACAGGGTCCTACGAGCAGTACTTC; CDR3 protein: CASRTGTGSYEQYF
D gene: -; clone size: once; V gene: TRBV11-2; CDR3 length: 15; J gene: TRBJ1-4; CDR3 DNA: TGTGCCAGCAGCTTAACACGACAGTTTAATGAAAAACTGTTTTTT; CDR3 protein: CASSLTRQFNEKLFF
D gene: -; clone size: -; V gene: TRBV3-1/TRBV3-2; CDR3 length: 14; J gene: TRBJ1-1; CDR3 DNA: TGTGCCAGCAGCCTCCAGTCCGGGGGGACTGAAGCTTTCTTT; CDR3 protein: CASSLQSGGTEAFF
D gene: TRBD1; clone size: few; V gene: TRBV2; CDR3 length: 13; J gene: TRBJ2-7; CDR3 DNA: TGTGCCAGCAGTAGACAGGGGACCTACGAGCAGTACTTC; CDR3 protein: CASSRQGTYEQYF
D gene: -; clone size: -; V gene: TRBV19; CDR3 length: 16; J gene: TRBJ1-5; CDR3 DNA: TGTGCCAGTAGTATCACCCAAGTTGGCAGCAATCAGCCCCAGCATTTT; CDR3 protein: CASSITQVGSNQPQHF
D gene: -; clone size: -; V gene: TRBV9; CDR3 length: 20; J gene: TRBJ1-4; CDR3 DNA: TGTGCCAGCAGCCCCAGACAAGATCGGGGTATGGCCGCAACTAATGAAAAACTGTTTTTT; CDR3 protein: CASSPRQDRGMAATNEKLFF
D gene: -; clone size: -; V gene: TRBV2; CDR3 length: 16; J gene: TRBJ2-7; CDR3 DNA: TGTGCCAGCAGCTCCCTCCCGGGAGACCCGACCTACGAGCAGTACTTC; CDR3 protein: CASSSLPGDPTYEQYF
D gene: TRBD2; clone size: -; V gene: TRBV27; CDR3 length: 18; J gene: TRBJ2-4; CDR3 DNA: TGTGCCAGCAGTTTAGTCGGAAGACTAGCGGGGGACAAAAACATTCAGTACTTC; CDR3 protein: CASSLVGRLAGDKNIQYF
D gene: -; clone size: -; V gene: TRBV19; CDR3 length: 13; J gene: TRBJ2-7; CDR3 DNA: TGTGCCAGTAGTATCGCCCAGGGAACCACACTTGACTTC; CDR3 protein: CASSIAQGTTLDF
D gene: TRBD1; clone size: once; V gene: TRBV11-3; CDR3 length: 17; J gene: TRBJ2-3; CDR3 DNA: TGTGCCAGCAGCCCGGGACAGGGGATCACTAGCACAGATACGCAGTATTTT; CDR3 protein: CASSPGQGITSTDTQYF
D gene: TRBD2; clone size: -; V gene: TRBV6-5; CDR3 length: 15; J gene: TRBJ2-5; CDR3 DNA: TGTGCCAGCATCCCTACGGGGGGTAGTCGGAAGACCCAGTACTTC; CDR3 protein: CASIPTGGSRKTQYF
D gene: -; clone size: -; V gene: TRBV19; CDR3 length: 15; J gene: TRBJ1-5; CDR3 DNA: TGTGCCAGTAGGATGCAGGGTATACGAAATCAGCCCCAGCATTTT; CDR3 protein: CASRMQGIRNQPQHF
D gene: -; clone size: -; V gene: TRBV27; CDR3 length: 16; J gene: TRBJ2-5; CDR3 DNA: TGTGCCAGCAGTTTAGATTTCCGGACTCAGAAAGAGACCCAGTACTTC; CDR3 protein: CASSLDFRTQKETQYF
D gene: -; clone size: -; V gene: TRBV6-5; CDR3 length: 15; J gene: TRBJ2-5; CDR3 DNA: TGTGCCAGCAGTCCTCCGGGACTCTCGAGGGAGACCCAGTACTTC; CDR3 protein: CASSPPGLSRETQYF
D gene: -; clone size: -; V gene: TRBV24-1; CDR3 length: 11; J gene: TRBJ2-7; CDR3 DNA: TGTGCCACCAGTGACAGTTACGAGCAGTACTTC; CDR3 protein: CATSDSYEQYF
D gene: TRBD2; clone size: -; V gene: TRBV7-2; CDR3 length: 15; J gene: TRBJ2-1; CDR3 DNA: TGTGCCAGCAGCTTAATTGGACTAGCGGGCAATGAGCAGTTCTTC; CDR3 protein: CASSLIGLAGNEQFF
D gene: -; clone size: few; V gene: TRBV7-9; CDR3 length: 12; J gene: TRBJ1-4; CDR3 DNA: TGTGCCAGCAGCCCGGACAGTGAAAAACTGTTTTTT; CDR3 protein: CASSPDSEKLFF
D gene: TRBD2; clone size: -; V gene: TRBV5-6; CDR3 length: 16; J gene: TRBJ2-5; CDR3 DNA: TGTGCCAGCAGCTATGGGGGCGTTCTAGCGGGCGCGACCCAGTACTTC; CDR3 protein: CASSYGGVLAGATQYF
D gene: TRBD1; clone size: -; V gene: TRBV7-2; CDR3 length: 18; J gene: TRBJ1-4; CDR3 DNA: TGTGCCAGCAGCTTAGCACCCTTGAGGACAGGGTGGGATGAAAAACTGTTTTTT; CDR3 protein: CASSLAPLRTGWDEKLFF